The next 21 T cell receptor beta chains were all read from a single sample in a study of identical twins. TCRdb re-called the 5' RACE reads through MiXCR, storing one row per CDR3 protein. There are approximately 490,000 distinct CDR3 sequences in the sample; around 20% occur only once, and around 0.48% lies in the top ten. This same sample was also taken into another study, of yellow fever vaccine responses in identical twins.

The source material was CD4+ T cells sorted from blood. The receptors were sampled from a woman aged 18-30 years in good health.

The chain couples TRBV20-1 to TRBJ2-7; TRBD2 matches 11 bases. Germline loops: CDR1 DFQATT, CDR2 SNEGSKA (reference sequence). The trim removed 5 bases at V and 1 base at J, leaving 4 bases unmatched. The CDR3 runs 14 residues. The CDR3 DNA reads as TGCAGTGCTCCGACTAGCGGGATATCCTACGAGCAGTACTTC. Amino acid sequence: CSAPTSGISYEQYF.

This clonotype was counted many times. V usage is TRBV7-2 and J usage is TRBJ2-4; possible D gene TRBD2, 6 bases. This CDR3 region has 14 residues. V was clipped by 1 base and J by 9 bases, with 13 bases between them. The germline V gene has CDR1 SGHTA and CDR2 FQGNSA. The CDR3 loop is CASSLGVSGTIQYF. The DNA for the CDR3 is TGTGCCAGCAGCTTAGGCGTTAGCGGTACCATTCAGTACTTC.

The chain employs TRBV15 and TRBJ2-3, with 9 nucleotides matching TRBD1. The CDR3 is made up of 16 amino acids. Germline V gene sequence: CDR1 LNHNV, CDR2 YYDKDF (reference sequence). V lost 2 bases, J lost 1 base, and 4 bases stayed unmatched. CDR3 residues: CATSRRQGGGTDTQYF. The CDR3 DNA sequence: TGTGCCACCAGCAGAAGACAGGGGGGGGGCACAGATACGCAGTATTTT.

This clonotype has a handful of counts. The DNA for the CDR3 is TGCGCCAGCAGCTTGACGGCGGGAAGGACCGGGGAGCTGTTTTTT. It is translated as CASSLTAGRTGELFF. The genes are TRBV5-1 and TRBJ2-2; TRBD2 might be the D (6 bases). V was cut by 1 base and J by 5 bases, with 12 bases left in between. The CDR3 has 15 residues. CDR1 is SGHRS and CDR2 is YFSETQ in the germline V gene.

This rearrangement joins TRBV20-1 to TRBJ2-1; weak D call: TRBD2 (6 bases). CDR1 and CDR2 (germline): DFQATT, SNEGSKA (reference sequence). The CDR3 totals 13 residues. CDR3 loop: CSPVGGKYNEQFF. The CDR3 DNA is TGCAGCCCCGTGGGGGGAAAGTACAATGAGCAGTTCTTC.

This clonotype has more than one count but fewer than ten. V is TRBV10-3 and J is TRBJ2-7; maybe TRBD2 (6 bases). Trimming left V 3 bases short and J 4 bases short, with 13 bases between. Per germline, CDR1 ENHRY and CDR2 SYGVKD. CDR3 length: 14 amino acids. The CDR3 nucleotides are TGTGCCATCAGTGATGTAGCGGCTTATTACGAGCAGTACTTC. Translating gives CAISDVAAYYEQYF.

The chain combines TRBV14 with TRBJ2-7; D uncertain. CDR3 size: 14 residues. CDR1 SGHDN and CDR2 FVKESK come from the germline V gene. Trimming took off 1 base at V and 0 bases at J, with 7 bases between the two ends. In DNA, the CDR3 is TGTGCCAGCAGCCAAGCTTGGGGCTCCTACGAGCAGTACTTC. Protein: CASSQAWGSYEQYF.

This clonotype was seen a handful of times. The chain is built from TRBV24-1 and TRBJ2-1; D is unresolved. The CDR3 extends over 11 amino acids. V was shortened by 1 base and J by 14 bases, with 8 bases between the two germline ends. Germline V CDR1 and CDR2: KGHDR, SFDVKD. CDR3: CATSDLYSEFF. DNA of the CDR3: TGTGCCACCAGTGATTTATACTCGGAGTTCTTC.

The table lists this clonotype with a few counts. The chain is built from TRBV20-1 and TRBJ2-3, with D uncertain. V was cut by 0 bases and J by 2 bases, with 12 bases left in between. Looked up from germline, CDR1 is DFQATT and CDR2 is SNEGSKA (reference sequence). This CDR3 contains 15 residues. As DNA, the CDR3 is TGCAGTGCTAGAGAAGCCGGAAAGAACACAGATACGCAGTATTTT. It codes for CSAREAGKNTDTQYF.

V and J are TRBV6-2 or TRBV6-3 and TRBJ2-3, with 11 nucleotides matching TRBD1. The CDR3 is 15 residues long. Germline CDR1 reads MNHEY; CDR2 reads SVGEGT. After removal of 5 bases from V and 4 bases from J, the junction contained 5 bases not matched to a gene. CDR3 sequence: CASSTGQGGSDTQYF. The DNA of the CDR3 is TGTGCCAGCAGTACGGGACAGGGGGGATCAGATACGCAGTATTTT.

This clonotype was picked up a small number of times. The chain combines TRBV20-1 with TRBJ2-1; weak D call: TRBD2 (6 bases). Trimming removed 1 base at V and 14 bases at J, with 9 bases between. Germline lookup yields CDR1 DFQATT and CDR2 SNEGSKA (reference sequence). This CDR3 is 10 amino acids long. CDR3 loop: CSARVAVEFF. Written as DNA, the CDR3 is TGCAGTGCTAGAGTAGCGGTAGAGTTCTTC.

This clonotype was seen more than once but under ten times. V usage is TRBV28 and J usage is TRBJ2-2; D possibly corresponds to TRBD2 (5 bases). V was cut by 6 bases and J by 5 bases, with 13 bases left in between. CDR1 is MDHEN and CDR2 is SYDVKM in the germline V gene. This CDR3 is built from 14 residues. Written as DNA, the CDR3 is TGTGCCAGCAGCCCTTGGGAGCATACCGGGGAGCTGTTTTTT. This translates into CASSPWEHTGELFF. Complete variable domain (other parts from reference TRBV28 and TRBJ2-2): DVKVTQSSRYLVKRTGEKVFLECVQDMDHENMFWYRQDPGLGLRLIYFSYDVKMKEKGDIPEGYSVSREKKERFSLILESASTNQTSMYLCASSPWEHTGELFFGEGSRLTVL.

The chain has TRBV10-3 and TRBJ2-5; D uncertain. Germline V gene lookup returns CDR1 ENHRY and CDR2 SYGVKD. The germline V and J ends were trimmed by 4 bases and 8 bases, with 14 bases remaining between them. CDR3 size: 13 residues. The CDR3 spells CAISVNREVTQYF. The CDR3 coding sequence is TGTGCCATCAGTGTAAACCGCGAAGTAACCCAGTACTTC.

The chain links TRBV2 to TRBJ2-2, with 7 bases identical to TRBD1. Losses at the gene ends were 10 bases for V and 4 bases for J; bases not matched to a gene: 9. The CDR3 spans 14 residues. Germline V gene sequence: CDR1 SNHLY, CDR2 FYNNEI. In DNA, the CDR3 is TGTGCCACCTCCCGGGACAGCTTCACCGGGGAGCTGTTTTTT. This translates into CATSRDSFTGELFF.

The V and J genes are TRBV15 and TRBJ2-3, with 12 bases identical to TRBD2. The V gene end was trimmed by 0 bases and the J gene end by 2 bases; junction bases not matched to a gene: 6. CDR3 size: 18 residues. The germline CDR1 and CDR2 sequences are LNHNV and YYDKDF (reference sequence). CDR3 DNA sequence: TGTGCCACCAGCAGAGATGGTAGGACTAGCGGGGACACAGATACGCAGTATTTT. Residues: CATSRDGRTSGDTDTQYF.

The chain employs TRBV7-8 and TRBJ2-5; 7 bases agree with TRBD1. The CDR3 spans 14 residues. J was trimmed by 2 bases and V by 5 bases; bases with no gene match: 5. Per germline, CDR1 SGHVS and CDR2 FQNEAQ. CDR3 residues: CASSTGQLQETQYF. In DNA, the CDR3 is TGTGCCAGCAGCACGGGACAGCTACAAGAGACCCAGTACTTC.

The V gene is TRBV19, the J gene TRBJ2-3; 7 bases are a match to TRBD2. Germline V gene lookup returns CDR1 LNHDA and CDR2 SQIVND (reference sequence). V lost 4 bases to trimming and J lost 6 bases; unmatched junction nucleotides: 7. The CDR3 covers 14 residues. The DNA for the CDR3 is TGTGCCAGTAGTAATACGGGAGGTGTTGATACGCAGTATTTT. Translation gives CASSNTGGVDTQYF. Full variable domain (missing parts from reference TRBV19 and TRBJ2-3): DGGITQSPKYLFRKEGQNVTLSCEQNLNHDAMYWYRQDPGQGLRLIYYSQIVNDFQKGDIAEGYSVSREKKESFPLTVTSAQKNPTAFYLCASSNTGGVDTQYFGPGTRLTVL.

The genes are TRBV9 and TRBJ2-1; maybe TRBD2 (6 bases). Trimming left V 0 bases short and J 5 bases short, with 12 bases between. Germline CDR1 reads SGDLS; CDR2 reads YYNGEE. CDR3 length equals 15 residues. CDR3 amino acids: CASSVAGTAHNEQFF. The CDR3 coding sequence is TGTGCCAGCAGCGTAGCGGGGACTGCACACAATGAGCAGTTCTTC.

This clonotype was picked up a small number of times. This chain connects TRBV10-3 to TRBJ2-3, with 7 positions matching TRBD2. Germline assignment: CDR1 ENHRY and CDR2 SYGVKD. The V and J ends lost 6 bases and 6 bases, in that order; junction bases with no gene match: 12. The CDR3 covers 15 residues. CDR3 sequence (DNA): TGTGCCATCAGAGGGGACTACCCGACCCCCGATACGCAGTATTTT. This sequence encodes CAIRGDYPTPDTQYF.

The chain combines TRBV7-9 with TRBJ1-1, with 8 bases that match TRBD1. CDR1 and CDR2 from the germline V gene are SEHNR and FQNEAQ (reference sequence). The V gene end was trimmed by 3 bases and the J gene end by 2 bases; junction bases not matched to a gene: 8. The length of the CDR3 is 16 residues. The CDR3 coding sequence is TGTGCCAGCAGCTTGGTCCCCCAGGGGGCCAACACTGAAGCTTTCTTT. Amino acids: CASSLVPQGANTEAFF.

This rearrangement joins TRBV5-1 to TRBJ2-7; the D gene is possibly TRBD2 (5 bases). Trimming pared 0 bases from V and 3 bases from J, leaving 13 bases between. The CDR3 sequence is 15 residues long. Germline V lookup: CDR1 SGHRS, CDR2 YFSETQ. The CDR3 region has the DNA TGCGCCAGCAGCTTGGAAGGACTGTGGGTCTACGAGCAGTACGTC. Protein: CASSLEGLWVYEQYV.